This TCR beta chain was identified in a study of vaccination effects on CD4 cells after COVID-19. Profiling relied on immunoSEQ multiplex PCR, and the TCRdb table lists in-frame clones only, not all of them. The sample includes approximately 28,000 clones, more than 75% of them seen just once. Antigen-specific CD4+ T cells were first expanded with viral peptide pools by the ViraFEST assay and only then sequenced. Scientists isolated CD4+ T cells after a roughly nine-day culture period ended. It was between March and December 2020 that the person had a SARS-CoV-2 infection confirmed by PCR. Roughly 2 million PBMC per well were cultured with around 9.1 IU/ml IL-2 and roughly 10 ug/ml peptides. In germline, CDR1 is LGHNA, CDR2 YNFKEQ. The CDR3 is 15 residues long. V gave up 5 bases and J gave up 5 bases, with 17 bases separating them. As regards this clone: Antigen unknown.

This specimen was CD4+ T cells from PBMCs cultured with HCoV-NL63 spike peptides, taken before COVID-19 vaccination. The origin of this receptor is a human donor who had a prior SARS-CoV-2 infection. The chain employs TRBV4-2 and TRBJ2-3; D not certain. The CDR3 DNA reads TGTGCCAGCAGCACCCTGGCCCGGTCCGGAGATACGCAGTATTTT. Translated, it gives CASSTLARSGDTQYF.